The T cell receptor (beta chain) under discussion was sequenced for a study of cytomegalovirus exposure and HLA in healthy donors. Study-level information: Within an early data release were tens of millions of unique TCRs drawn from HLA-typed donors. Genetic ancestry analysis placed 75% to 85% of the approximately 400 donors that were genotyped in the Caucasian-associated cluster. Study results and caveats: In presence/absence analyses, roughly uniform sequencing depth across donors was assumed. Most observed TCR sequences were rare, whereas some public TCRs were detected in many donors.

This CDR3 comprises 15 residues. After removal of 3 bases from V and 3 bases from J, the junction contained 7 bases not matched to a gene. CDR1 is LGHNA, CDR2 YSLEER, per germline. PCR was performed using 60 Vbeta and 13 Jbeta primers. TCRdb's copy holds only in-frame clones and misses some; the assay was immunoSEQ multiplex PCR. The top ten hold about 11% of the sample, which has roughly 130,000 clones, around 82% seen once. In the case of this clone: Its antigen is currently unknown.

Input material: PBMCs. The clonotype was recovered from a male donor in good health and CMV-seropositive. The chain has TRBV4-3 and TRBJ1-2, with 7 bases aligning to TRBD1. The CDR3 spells CASSQPGQDYYGYTF. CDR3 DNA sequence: TGCGCCAGCAGCCAGCCTGGACAGGACTACTATGGCTACACCTTC.